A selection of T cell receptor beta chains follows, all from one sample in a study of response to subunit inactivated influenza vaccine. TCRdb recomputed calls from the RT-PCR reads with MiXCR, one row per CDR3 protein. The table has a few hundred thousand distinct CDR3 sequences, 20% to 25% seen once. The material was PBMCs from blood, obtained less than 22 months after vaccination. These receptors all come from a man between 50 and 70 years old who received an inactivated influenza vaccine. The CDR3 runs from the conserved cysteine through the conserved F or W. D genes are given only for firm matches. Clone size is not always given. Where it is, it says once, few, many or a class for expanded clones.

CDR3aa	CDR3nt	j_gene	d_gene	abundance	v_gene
CASSRDPGTEAFF	TGCGCCAGCAGCCGGGACCCGGGCACTGAAGCTTTCTTT	TRBJ1-1	NA	NA	TRBV4-3
CASNQDRGKVGYTF	TGTGCCAGCAACCAAGACAGGGGAAAGGTTGGCTACACCTTC	TRBJ1-2	TRBD1	few	TRBV6-1
CASSQVGRGHSPLHF	TGTGCCAGCAGCCAAGTCGGCAGGGGGCATTCACCCCTCCACTTT	TRBJ1-6	TRBD1	NA	TRBV3-1
CASSLAPSNEQFF	TGTGCCAGCAGCTTAGCTCCGAGCAATGAGCAGTTCTTC	TRBJ2-1	NA	NA	TRBV7-9
CASSQGTGAATGELFF	TGCGCCAGCAGCCAAGGGACAGGGGCGGCCACCGGGGAGCTGTTTTTT	TRBJ2-2	TRBD1	few	TRBV4-3
CASSTTGTGKSYNSPLHF	TGCGCCAGCAGCACAACCGGGACAGGGAAGTCCTATAATTCACCCCTCCACTTT	TRBJ1-6	TRBD1	NA	TRBV5-1
CASRTGGLGYNEQFF	TGTGCCAGCAGGACAGGGGGCCTGGGTTACAATGAGCAGTTCTTC	TRBJ2-1	TRBD1	NA	TRBV28
CASSSLMNTEAFF	TGTGCCAGCAGTTCCCTTATGAACACTGAAGCTTTCTTT	TRBJ1-1	NA	few	TRBV12-3/TRBV12-4
CASSPSGGQETQYF	TGCGCCAGCAGTCCGTCGGGGGGGCAAGAGACCCAGTACTTC	TRBJ2-5	TRBD2	NA	TRBV4-1
CASSPHTSAGTGELFF	TGCGCCAGCAGCCCTCACACTAGCGCTGGCACCGGGGAGCTGTTTTTT	TRBJ2-2	TRBD2	few	TRBV5-1
CASSAYRETQYF	TGTGCCAGCAGTGCCTATAGGGAGACCCAGTACTTC	TRBJ2-5	NA	few	TRBV2
CAIRRTGGLTGNEQFF	TGTGCCATCAGACGGACAGGGGGATTAACGGGGAATGAGCAGTTCTTC	TRBJ2-1	TRBD1	few	TRBV10-3
CSAPPYGGMDNSPLHF	TGCAGTGCCCCCCCGTACGGGGGCATGGATAATTCACCCCTCCACTTT	TRBJ1-6	NA	few	TRBV20-1
CASSLEGRGNGYTF	TGCGCCAGCAGCTTGGAGGGCAGGGGAAATGGCTACACCTTC	TRBJ1-2	NA	NA	TRBV5-1
CASSEQGTGELFF	TGCGCCAGCAGCGAACAGGGCACCGGGGAGCTGTTTTTT	TRBJ2-2	NA	few	TRBV5-1
CASTLTWGEEGYTF	TGTGCCAGTACTCTAACGTGGGGAGAAGAGGGCTACACCTTC	TRBJ1-2	NA	NA	TRBV19
CASSPPGKNYGYTF	TGTGCCAGCAGCCCCCCAGGGAAAAACTATGGCTACACCTTC	TRBJ1-2	NA	few	TRBV6-1
CASSPLAGLYEQYF	TGTGCCAGCAGCCCTCTGGCGGGACTGTACGAGCAGTACTTC	TRBJ2-7	NA	NA	TRBV9
CASSYSRGPGNTIYF	TGTGCCAGCAGTTACTCGAGAGGGCCGGGAAACACCATATATTTT	TRBJ1-3	NA	NA	TRBV6-5
CASSVAPGGGNTIYF	TGTGCCAGCAGCGTAGCTCCGGGTGGTGGAAACACCATATATTTT	TRBJ1-3	NA	NA	TRBV9
CASSFGVADTQYF	TGCGCCAGCAGCTTTGGGGTAGCGGATACGCAGTATTTT	TRBJ2-3	NA	many	TRBV5-1
CASSNRTSAVNEQFF	TGTGCCAGCAGCAATCGGACTAGCGCGGTCAATGAGCAGTTCTTC	TRBJ2-1	TRBD2	few	TRBV7-3
CASSLRGLDIQYF	TGTGCCAGCAGCTTGCGGGGCCTGGACATTCAGTACTTC	TRBJ2-4	NA	NA	TRBV5-6
CASSQQGAPNYGYTF	TGTGCCAGCAGCCAACAGGGGGCCCCTAACTATGGCTACACCTTC	TRBJ1-2	TRBD1	NA	TRBV14
CASSLDIPYGYTF	TGCGCCAGCAGCTTGGACATACCCTATGGCTACACCTTC	TRBJ1-2	NA	NA	TRBV5-1
CSARRGARSYNEQFF	TGCAGTGCTAGACGGGGGGCGCGGTCCTACAATGAGCAGTTCTTC	TRBJ2-1	NA	NA	TRBV20-1
CASSLAISGGLYEQYF	TGCGCCAGCAGCTTGGCCATTTCAGGTGGGCTCTACGAGCAGTACTTC	TRBJ2-7	NA	few	TRBV5-1
CASSLTENQPQHF	TGTGCCAGCAGCTTGACAGAGAATCAGCCCCAGCATTTT	TRBJ1-5	NA	many	TRBV5-5
CASSLVGAMNTEAFF	TGCGCCAGCAGCTTGGTAGGGGCGATGAACACTGAAGCTTTCTTT	TRBJ1-1	NA	many	TRBV5-1
CASSLSADRGHQPQHF	TGTGCCAGCAGTTTATCCGCGGACAGGGGGCATCAGCCCCAGCATTTT	TRBJ1-5	TRBD1	NA	TRBV12-3/TRBV12-4
CASSFRGQGSFNYGYTF	TGTGCCAGCAGCTTCAGGGGACAGGGCTCCTTCAACTATGGCTACACCTTC	TRBJ1-2	TRBD1	few	TRBV7-2
CASSSRLSSAAFF	TGTGCCAGCAGTTCCCGCCTATCCTCTGCAGCTTTCTTT	TRBJ1-1	NA	once	TRBV27
CASSLPTGEANTGELFF	TGTGCCAGCAGCCTACCAACAGGGGAGGCGAACACCGGGGAGCTGTTTTTT	TRBJ2-2	NA	NA	TRBV7-8
CASSQGFGSWDTQYF	TGTGCCAGCAGCCAAGGCTTCGGGAGTTGGGATACGCAGTATTTT	TRBJ2-3	NA	few	TRBV14
CASSSSPGTASYNEQFF	TGCGCCAGCAGCTCCTCGCCCGGGACAGCCTCCTACAATGAGCAGTTCTTC	TRBJ2-1	TRBD1	few	TRBV5-1
CASSLVGRGVNEQFF	TGTGCCAGCAGCTTGGTAGGGCGAGGTGTGAATGAGCAGTTCTTC	TRBJ2-1	NA	NA	TRBV5-4
CASSRSDTQYF	TGTGCCAGCAGCCGTTCCGATACGCAGTATTTT	TRBJ2-3	NA	few	TRBV6-5
CASSSAGADKETQYF	TGCGCCAGCAGCAGTGCGGGGGCCGATAAAGAGACCCAGTACTTC	TRBJ2-5	NA	NA	TRBV5-1
CASSGGGGRNSPLHF	TGTGCCAGCAGCGGCGGGGGGGGTCGTAATTCACCCCTCCACTTT	TRBJ1-6	NA	few	TRBV28
CASSLLPGSGYTF	TGCGCCAGCAGCTTGCTTCCAGGGTCTGGCTACACCTTC	TRBJ1-2	NA	NA	TRBV5-1
CASSQGWQGNYGYTF	TGCGCCAGCAGCCAAGGTTGGCAGGGAAACTATGGCTACACCTTC	TRBJ1-2	NA	many	TRBV4-1
CASSLSGAKNQPQHF	TGTGCCAGCAGTTTGTCAGGGGCGAAGAATCAGCCCCAGCATTTT	TRBJ1-5	NA	NA	TRBV12-3/TRBV12-4
CASSAYHTGTLRTDTQYF	TGCGCCAGCAGCGCATATCATACAGGGACTTTACGGACAGATACGCAGTATTTT	TRBJ2-3	NA	NA	TRBV5-1
CAISAGGRDQPQHF	TGTGCCATCAGCGCAGGGGGCAGGGATCAGCCCCAGCATTTT	TRBJ1-5	TRBD1	NA	TRBV10-3
CSARVDGSPEGNTIYF	TGCAGTGCTAGAGTTGACGGCTCACCGGAGGGAAACACCATATATTTT	TRBJ1-3	NA	few	TRBV20-1
CASSHPRQGPYGYTF	TGCGCCAGCAGCCACCCAAGGCAGGGACCCTATGGCTACACCTTC	TRBJ1-2	NA	NA	TRBV4-1
CASSRPGGIGQETQYF	TGCGCCAGCAGCCGCCCCGGGGGCATAGGCCAAGAGACCCAGTACTTC	TRBJ2-5	NA	few	TRBV4-1
CASSLDGSGIRSGNTIYF	TGTGCCAGCAGCTTAGATGGTTCAGGGATCCGCTCTGGAAACACCATATATTTT	TRBJ1-3	NA	few	TRBV11-2
CARGLASGTDTQYF	TGTGCCAGAGGACTAGCGTCCGGCACAGATACGCAGTATTTT	TRBJ2-3	TRBD2	few	TRBV2
CASSYFQGLEETQYF	TGTGCCAGCAGTTACTTTCAGGGGTTGGAGGAGACCCAGTACTTC	TRBJ2-5	NA	NA	TRBV6-5
CASSFDSAGTEAFF	TGCGCCAGCAGCTTCGACTCGGCCGGGACTGAAGCTTTCTTT	TRBJ1-1	NA	NA	TRBV5-1
CASSLPLAGDHEQYF	TGTGCCAGCAGCTTACCACTAGCGGGAGATCACGAGCAGTACTTC	TRBJ2-7	TRBD2	NA	TRBV7-2
CASSLLGAATGELFF	TGTGCCAGCAGCTTACTGGGGGCGGCCACCGGGGAGCTGTTTTTT	TRBJ2-2	NA	NA	TRBV7-3
CASSWQGGQNTEAFF	TGTGCCAGCAGCTGGCAGGGGGGGCAGAACACTGAAGCTTTCTTT	TRBJ1-1	TRBD1	few	TRBV7-9
CASSVERQSSYNEQFF	TGTGCCAGCAGTGTTGAGCGCCAGAGCTCCTACAATGAGCAGTTCTTC	TRBJ2-1	NA	NA	TRBV2
CASTQDWGEQYF	TGTGCCAGCACCCAGGACTGGGGCGAGCAGTACTTC	TRBJ2-7	NA	NA	TRBV7-9
CASSYGGREQYF	TGTGCCAGCAGTTACGGGGGCCGGGAGCAGTACTTC	TRBJ2-7	NA	NA	TRBV6-5
CASSLASGQTNYGYTF	TGTGCCAGCAGCTTAGCATCTGGACAGACTAACTATGGCTACACCTTC	TRBJ1-2	NA	few	TRBV7-2
CASWAMGASDTQYF	TGTGCCAGCTGGGCTATGGGGGCGTCAGATACGCAGTATTTT	TRBJ2-3	NA	NA	TRBV7-9